One and the same sample provided the 9 T cell receptor beta chains below, sequenced in a study of identical twins. TCRdb passed the 5' RACE reads through MiXCR, listing each CDR3 protein once. This table holds about 220,000 distinct CDR3 sequences, 6% to 8.5% found once. These data also formed part of another study, on yellow fever vaccine responses in identical twins.

Sequencing used CD8+ T cells sorted from blood. These receptor sequences come from a woman aged 18-29 years in good health.

At least ten counts were recorded for this clonotype. The chain employs TRBV29-1 and TRBJ2-3; TRBD2 matches 8 bases. Trimming took 6 bases from V and 3 from J; bases not matched to a gene: 14. CDR3 length equals 16 residues. Germline assignment: CDR1 SQVTM and CDR2 ANQGSEA. The chain's CDR3 is CSVNPAGGSITDTQYF. The CDR3 region has the DNA TGCAGCGTAAACCCCGCGGGGGGCTCAATAACAGATACGCAGTATTTT.

This clonotype was recorded a few times. CDR3 region: CASSEGDGVGYTF. The CDR3 DNA follows: TGTGCCAGCAGTGAAGGGGATGGAGTTGGCTACACCTTC. The chain uses TRBV6-1 and TRBJ1-2; no reliable D call. CDR3 length: 13 amino acids. The V end was cut by 1 base, the J end by 7 bases, with 10 bases between. The germline gives CDR1 MNHNS, CDR2 SASEGT.

The sample holds a few counts of this clonotype. The chain employs TRBV24-1 and TRBJ2-3, with a possible D match to TRBD1 (6 bases). The germline V and J ends were trimmed by 0 bases and 4 bases, with 13 bases remaining between them. CDR1 is KGHDR, CDR2 SFDVKD, per germline. The CDR3 is made up of 16 amino acids. CDR3 nucleotide sequence: TGTGCCACCAGTGATTTGAAGGGGGTTTTCCCAGATACGCAGTATTTT. It specifies CATSDLKGVFPDTQYF.

In this sample, this clonotype turned up many times. This chain connects TRBV9 to TRBJ2-1; 10 positions match TRBD2. The CDR3 length is 15 residues. The V segment lost 6 bases and the J segment 9 bases; nucleotides outside the gene matches: 12. Germline V gives CDR1 SGDLS, CDR2 YYNGEE. CDR3 amino acids: CASTLAGEPTFEQFF. The CDR3, as DNA: TGTGCCAGCACCCTAGCGGGAGAACCGACCTTTGAGCAGTTCTTC.

The table lists this clonotype with a few counts. The rearrangement links TRBV24-1 to TRBJ2-2; D possibly corresponds to TRBD2 (5 bases). This CDR3 contains 13 residues. Germline V gene lookup returns CDR1 KGHDR and CDR2 SFDVKD. Trimming shortened V by 8 bases and J by 0 bases, and 6 bases separated the two germline ends. CDR3 loop: CATMTTNTGELFF. The CDR3 DNA reads TGTGCCACCATGACTACGAACACCGGGGAGCTGTTTTTT.

The chain has TRBV20-1 and TRBJ2-1; 11 nucleotides line up with TRBD2. V was pared by 6 bases and J by 2 bases, with 18 bases of the junction left unmatched. Germline CDR1 reads DFQATT; CDR2 reads SNEGSKA (reference sequence). The CDR3 totals 19 residues. The chain's CDR3 is CSADLSGRARSLPYNEQFF. The CDR3 DNA sequence: TGCAGTGCGGACCTTAGCGGGAGGGCCAGGTCTTTGCCCTACAATGAGCAGTTCTTC.

Many counts were recorded for this clonotype. The chain recombines TRBV20-1 with TRBJ2-7, with D possibly matching TRBD2 (5 bases). This CDR3 has 18 amino acids. Between the trimmed V and J ends, which lost 0 bases and 1 base, there was a span of 22 bases. CDR1 and CDR2 (germline): DFQATT, SNEGSKA (reference sequence). The CDR3 region is CSAREPWTETRVSYEQYF. The CDR3 region has the DNA TGCAGTGCTAGAGAACCTTGGACCGAAACTAGGGTGTCCTACGAGCAGTACTTC.

The chain recombines TRBV12-3 or TRBV12-4 with TRBJ2-7, with D possibly TRBD2 on 5 matching bases. V dropped 7 bases and J dropped 3 bases, with 10 bases sitting between them. The CDR3 has 12 residues. The CDR3, as DNA: TGTGCCAGCATGGCCGAGGGCTACGAGCAGTACTTC. This codes for CASMAEGYEQYF.

The rearrangement uses TRBV18 and TRBJ2-5, with a tentative D call TRBD1 (5 bases). The CDR3 contains 15 residues. Germline CDR1 and CDR2: KGHSH and LQKENI. Trimming shortened V by 6 bases and J by 5 bases, and 19 bases separated the two germline ends. As DNA, the CDR3 is TGTGCCAGCTCCCTGTACGCAGGGATTGACGAGACCCAGTACTTC. Translated: CASSLYAGIDETQYF.